This T cell receptor beta chain comes out of a study of T-cell memory formation after mild COVID-19. This clonotype was detected only a few times. TCRdb used MiXCR to reprocess the 5' RACE reads, holding one entry per CDR3 protein. The sample comprises some 270,000 distinct CDR3 sequences, 15% to 19% of which are singletons, and about 2% rests with the top ten. The CDR3 has 12 residues. CDR1 and CDR2 from the germline V gene are DFQATT and SNEGSKA (reference sequence). J was trimmed by 5 bases and V by 6 bases; bases with no gene match: 6. The chain joins TRBV20-1 to TRBJ2-7; the match to TRBD1 covers 8 bases. This TCR came from an adult woman who had mild COVID-19 (a few samples of this study predate the infection). Cell type and time point are not known. Sequencing input: PBMCs or a T cell subset sorted from them (not recorded which). The CDR3 DNA is TGCAGTGCCCAAGGACAGGGCGACGAGCAGTACTTC. It specifies CSAQGQGDEQYF.